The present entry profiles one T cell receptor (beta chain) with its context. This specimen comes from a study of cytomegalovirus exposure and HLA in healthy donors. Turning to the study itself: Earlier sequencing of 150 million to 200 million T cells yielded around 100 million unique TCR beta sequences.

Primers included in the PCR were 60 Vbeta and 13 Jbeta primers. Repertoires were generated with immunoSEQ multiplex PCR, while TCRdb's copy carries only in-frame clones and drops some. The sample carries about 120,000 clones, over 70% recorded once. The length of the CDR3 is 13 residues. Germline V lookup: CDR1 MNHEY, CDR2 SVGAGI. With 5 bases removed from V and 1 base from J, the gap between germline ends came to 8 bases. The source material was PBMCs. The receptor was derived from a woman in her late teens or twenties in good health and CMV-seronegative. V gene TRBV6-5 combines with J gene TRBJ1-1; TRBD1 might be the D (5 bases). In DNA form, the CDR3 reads TGTGCCAGCAGTCTCACAGGGAACACTGAAGCTTTCTTT. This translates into CASSLTGNTEAFF.